The 14 T cell receptor beta chains given below trace back to one sample, sequenced in a study of response to subunit inactivated influenza vaccine. TCRdb reprocessed the RT-PCR reads with MiXCR, giving one entry per CDR3 protein. Of approximately 170,000 distinct CDR3 sequences listed, approximately 12% are singletons. The same sample was also used in a study of T cells expressing NK-cell markers. According to that study: The TCR beta cDNA came from 5'RACE template switching with UMIs.

Sequencing used CD8+ T cells sorted from PBMCs, obtained about 12 days after vaccination. The receptors stem from a man aged 50 or older who received an inactivated influenza vaccine.

The gene calls are TRBV28 and TRBJ2-5, with D hard to call. Germline CDR1 and CDR2: MDHEN and SYDVKM. This CDR3 is 13 amino acids long. V was clipped by 3 bases and J by 2 bases, with 7 bases between them. The CDR3 DNA reads as TGTGCCAGCAGTTTGGTGGGTCAAGAGACCCAGTACTTC. It encodes CASSLVGQETQYF.

There are many counts of this clonotype. V is TRBV6-2 or TRBV6-3 and J is TRBJ2-1; D remains ambiguous. The CDR3 length is 12 residues. From germline, CDR1 is MNHEY and CDR2 SVGEGT. Trimming took off 4 bases at V and 6 bases at J, with 7 bases between the two ends. Here the CDR3 DNA reads TGTGCCAGCAGTTCCCGACTCAATGAGCAGTTCTTC. Translated, it gives CASSSRLNEQFF.

The J gene is TRBJ2-2, the V gene TRBV29-1, with 10 bases identical to TRBD1. Looked up from germline, CDR1 is SQVTM and CDR2 is ANQGSEA. V shed 5 bases and J 5 bases; nucleotides not matched to a gene: 5. CDR3 size: 14 residues. The CDR3 DNA is TGCAGCGTTCAGGGACAGGGGTCAACCGGGGAGCTGTTTTTT. Encoded protein: CSVQGQGSTGELFF.

The chain recombines TRBV2 with TRBJ2-7; D gene ambiguous. The V end was cut by 2 bases, the J end by 0 bases, with 11 bases between. Germline V gives CDR1 SNHLY, CDR2 FYNNEI. This CDR3 has 15 residues. CDR3 protein: CASSEIASHSYEQYF. The CDR3 nucleotides read TGTGCCAGCAGTGAAATCGCCAGCCACTCCTACGAGCAGTACTTC.

The V and J genes are TRBV9 and TRBJ1-2; D is perhaps TRBD1 (5 bases). The germline CDR1 and CDR2 sequences are SGDLS and YYNGEE. V lost 0 bases and J 4 bases, leaving 22 bases between the germline ends. This CDR3 contains 18 residues. CDR3 DNA sequence: TGTGCCAGCAGCGTAGGGGCGGGGCACACCTCGCAGGGCTATGGCTACACCTTC. Amino acids: CASSVGAGHTSQGYGYTF.

The chain has TRBV12-3 or TRBV12-4 and TRBJ2-1; 8 bases agree with TRBD2. Losses at the gene ends were 3 bases for V and 5 bases for J; bases not matched to a gene: 6. CDR3 length: 15 amino acids. The CDR3 loop is CASSLVSGDDNEQFF. In DNA form, the CDR3 reads TGTGCCAGCAGTTTGGTTAGCGGGGATGACAATGAGCAGTTCTTC.

The chain is built from TRBV12-3 or TRBV12-4 and TRBJ2-1; D possibly matches TRBD1 or TRBD2 (5 bases each). The CDR3 totals 14 residues. Trimming left V 8 bases short and J 3 bases short, with 14 bases between. CDR3 sequence (DNA): TGTGCCAGCGGACAAAGGGCGGGCTACAATGAGCAGTTCTTC. It is translated as CASGQRAGYNEQFF.

The chain uses TRBV4-1 and TRBJ2-7; 9 nucleotides agree with TRBD1. The junction had 3 bases not matched to a gene; V was cut back by 4 bases and J by 5 bases. This CDR3 comprises 13 residues. Germline lookup yields CDR1 MGHRA and CDR2 YSYEKL. CDR3 residues: CASSPGQGDEQYF. In DNA, the CDR3 is TGCGCCAGCAGCCCGGGACAGGGCGACGAGCAGTACTTC.

The sample holds a few counts of this clonotype. This chain connects TRBV28 to TRBJ2-2; 10 nucleotides line up with TRBD1. Trimming cost V 5 bases and J 7 bases; bases outside gene matches: 13. Germline CDR1 is MDHEN and CDR2 is SYDVKM. The CDR3 is 17 amino acids. The CDR3 DNA is TGTGCCAGCAGTCCCGGTCCGGGACAGGGGAAATTCGGGGAGCTGTTTTTT. It yields the protein CASSPGPGQGKFGELFF. Together with reference TRBV28 and TRBJ2-2, the CDR3 gives the full variable domain: DVKVTQSSRYLVKRTGEKVFLECVQDMDHENMFWYRQDPGLGLRLIYFSYDVKMKEKGDIPEGYSVSREKKERFSLILESASTNQTSMYLCASSPGPGQGKFGELFFGEGSRLTVL.

The chain links TRBV20-1 to TRBJ2-1; 9 bases map to TRBD1. Unmatched junction bases numbered 6, after V lost 1 base and J lost 5 bases. This CDR3 contains 15 residues. Germline V gives CDR1 DFQATT, CDR2 SNEGSKA (reference sequence). The CDR3 sequence is CSARAGTGWNNEQFF. CDR3 DNA sequence: TGCAGTGCTAGAGCCGGGACAGGGTGGAACAATGAGCAGTTCTTC.

The chain uses TRBV7-8 and TRBJ2-7; D remains ambiguous. The CDR3 has 15 amino acids. The germline V gene has CDR1 SGHVS and CDR2 FQNEAQ. V lost 1 base, J lost 0 bases, and 10 bases lay in between. CDR3 amino acids: CASSLEWIGSYEQYF. CDR3 sequence (DNA): TGTGCCAGCAGCTTAGAGTGGATAGGCTCCTACGAGCAGTACTTC. Full variable domain (missing parts from reference TRBV7-8 and TRBJ2-7): GAGVSQSPRYKVAKRGQDVALRCDPISGHVSLFWYQQALGQGPEFLTYFQNEAQLDKSGLPSDRFFAERPEGSVSTLKIQRTQQEDSAVYLCASSLEWIGSYEQYFGPGTRLTVT.

There are a few counts of this clonotype. The chain recombines TRBV4-3 with TRBJ1-6; 7 nucleotides line up with TRBD1. Germline assignment: CDR1 LGHNA and CDR2 YSLEER. This CDR3 contains 15 residues. The V segment lost 1 base and the J segment 9 bases; nucleotides outside the gene matches: 6. The CDR3 is CASSQGGRGVSPLHF. CDR3 DNA sequence: TGCGCCAGCAGCCAAGGGGGCAGGGGGGTTTCACCCCTCCACTTT.

The chain recombines TRBV27 with TRBJ2-7; 11 nucleotides align to TRBD1. Trimming removed 1 base from V and 5 bases from J; junction bases left unmatched: 7. The CDR3 runs to 16 residues. Germline values: CDR1 MNHEY, CDR2 SMNVEV (reference sequence). Here the CDR3 reads CASSLWTGGFSHEQYF. CDR3 DNA: TGTGCCAGCAGTTTATGGACAGGGGGCTTCAGCCACGAGCAGTACTTC.

V and J are TRBV3-1 and TRBJ2-7, with D perhaps TRBD2 (5 bases). The CDR3 has 17 amino acids. Deletions cut 0 bases from V and 4 bases from J, with 19 bases between. Germline assignment: CDR1 LGHDT and CDR2 YNNKEL (reference sequence). This CDR3 reads CASSQEGVMTDLYEQYF. CDR3 DNA sequence: TGTGCCAGCAGCCAAGAGGGAGTTATGACTGACCTATACGAGCAGTACTTC.